These T cell receptor beta chains were read from a single sample in a study of technical replicates of blood from several donors. Profiling relied on immunoSEQ multiplex PCR, and the TCRdb table lists in-frame clones only, not all of them. The sample lists about 85,000 clones, about 93% occurring once. Sequencing was carried out using T cells isolated from PBMCs. Receptors originate from a human donor in good health. Both conserved end residues are part of each CDR3. A D gene is named only where the DNA matches it firmly. Clone size appears in some rows only: once, few, many, or a class for an expanded clone.

d_call	v_call	j_call	clone_size	cdr3_aa	cdr3_nt
NA	TRBV6-1	TRBJ1-2	NA	CASSEGLNSYGYTF	TGTGCCAGCAGTGAAGGACTGAACTCCTATGGCTACACCTTC
TRBD1	TRBV28	TRBJ1-5	NA	CASSSGQGEGNQPQHF	TGTGCCAGCAGTTCGGGACAGGGGGAAGGAAATCAGCCCCAGCATTTT
TRBD2	TRBV4-1	TRBJ2-5	NA	CASSQVTSGGKETQYF	TGCGCCAGCAGCCAAGTAACTAGCGGGGGAAAAGAGACCCAGTACTTC
NA	TRBV5-5	TRBJ1-1	NA	CASSLVVIEDTEAFF	TGTGCCAGCAGCTTGGTGGTTATAGAAGACACTGAAGCTTTCTTT
NA	TRBV10-3	TRBJ2-7	NA	CAIMGPRYEQYF	TGTGCCATCATGGGGCCGCGCTACGAGCAGTACTTC
TRBD2	TRBV6-6	TRBJ2-1	NA	CASSYGVGLAGIEQFF	TGTGCCAGCAGTTACGGAGTGGGACTAGCGGGTATTGAGCAGTTCTTC
TRBD1	TRBV6-4	TRBJ2-1	few	CASSDSGTGDYNEQFF	TGTGCCAGCAGTGACTCTGGGACAGGGGACTACAATGAGCAGTTCTTC
TRBD2	TRBV7-9	TRBJ2-3	NA	CATSGTSGRVADTQYF	TGTGCCACCTCCGGGACTAGCGGGAGGGTGGCAGATACGCAGTATTTT
NA	TRBV9	TRBJ1-1	once	CASSGTANTEAFF	TGTGCCAGCAGCGGGACAGCGAACACTGAAGCTTTCTTT
NA	TRBV4-1	TRBJ1-2	NA	CASSQDGQYYGYTF	TGCGCCAGCAGCCAAGACGGACAGTACTATGGCTACACCTTC
NA	TRBV6-1	TRBJ1-2	NA	CASSGQFMDYGYTF	TGTGCCAGCAGCGGACAGTTCATGGACTATGGCTACACCTTC
TRBD1	TRBV6-5	TRBJ2-1	NA	CASSTGTGFGNEQFF	TGTGCCAGCAGTACCGGGACAGGGTTTGGCAATGAGCAGTTCTTC
TRBD1	TRBV2	TRBJ1-2	NA	CATDRENYGYTF	TGTGCCACCGACAGGGAAAACTATGGCTACACCTTC
TRBD2	TRBV7-8	TRBJ2-7	NA	CASSPTSGQEEQYF	TGTGCCAGCAGCCCGACTAGCGGTCAGGAGGAGCAGTACTTC
TRBD1	TRBV30	TRBJ2-7	NA	CAWSVPYGTANYEQYF	TGTGCCTGGAGTGTACCGTATGGGACAGCAAACTACGAGCAGTACTTC
NA	TRBV5-1	TRBJ1-4	NA	CASSLLSTATNEKLFF	TGCGCCAGCAGCTTACTATCGACGGCAACTAATGAAAAACTGTTTTTT
NA	TRBV7-8	TRBJ2-5	NA	CASSSDARGTQYF	TGTGCCAGCAGCTCGGACGCCCGGGGGACCCAGTACTTC
NA	TRBV5-1	TRBJ1-2	once	CASSFQTGTDGYTF	TGCGCCAGCAGCTTCCAGACAGGTACAGATGGCTACACCTTC
NA	TRBV7-9	TRBJ2-7	NA	CASSFNYEQYF	TGTGCCAGCAGCTTCAACTACGAGCAGTACTTC
NA	TRBV6-5	TRBJ2-7	NA	CASSYNPVGGYEQYF	TGTGCCAGCAGTTACAACCCCGTAGGGGGCTACGAGCAGTACTTC
NA	TRBV29-1	TRBJ1-5	NA	CSVAGYNQPQHF	TGCAGCGTTGCGGGGTATAATCAGCCCCAGCATTTT